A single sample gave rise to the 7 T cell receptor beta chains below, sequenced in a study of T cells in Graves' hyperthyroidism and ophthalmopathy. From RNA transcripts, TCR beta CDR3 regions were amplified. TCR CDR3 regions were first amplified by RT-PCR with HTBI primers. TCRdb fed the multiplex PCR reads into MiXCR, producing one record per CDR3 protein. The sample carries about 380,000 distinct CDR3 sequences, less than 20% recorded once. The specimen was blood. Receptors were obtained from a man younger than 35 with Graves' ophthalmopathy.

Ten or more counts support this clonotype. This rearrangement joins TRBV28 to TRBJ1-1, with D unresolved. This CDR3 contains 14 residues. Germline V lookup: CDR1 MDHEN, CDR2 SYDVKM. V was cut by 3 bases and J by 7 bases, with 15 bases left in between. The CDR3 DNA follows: TGTGCCAGCAGTTTGGCTTCGATTGATGGTGAAGCTTTCTTT. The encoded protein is CASSLASIDGEAFF.

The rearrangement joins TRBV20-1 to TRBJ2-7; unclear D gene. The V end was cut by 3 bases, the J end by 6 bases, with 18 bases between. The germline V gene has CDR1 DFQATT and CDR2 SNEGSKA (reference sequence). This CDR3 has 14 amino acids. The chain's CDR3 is CSASLRWSPGEQYF. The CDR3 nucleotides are TGCAGTGCTAGTTTGAGGTGGTCTCCTGGCGAGCAGTACTTC.

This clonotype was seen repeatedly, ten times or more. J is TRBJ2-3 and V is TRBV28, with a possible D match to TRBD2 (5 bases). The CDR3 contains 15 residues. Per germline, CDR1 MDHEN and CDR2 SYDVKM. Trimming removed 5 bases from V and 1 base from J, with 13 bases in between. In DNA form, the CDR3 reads TGTGCCAGCAGTCCCCCCTCGCGGGGCACAGATACGCAGTATTTT. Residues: CASSPPSRGTDTQYF.

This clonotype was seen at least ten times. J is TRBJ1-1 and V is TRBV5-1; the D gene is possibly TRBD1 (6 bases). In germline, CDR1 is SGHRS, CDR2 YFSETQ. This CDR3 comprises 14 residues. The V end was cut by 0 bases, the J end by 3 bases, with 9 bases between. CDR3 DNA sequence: TGCGCCAGCAGCTTGGGTGGGGGCGACACTGAAGCTTTCTTT. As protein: CASSLGGGDTEAFF. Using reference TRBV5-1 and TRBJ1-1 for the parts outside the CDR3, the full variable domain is KAGVTQTPRYLIKTRGQQVTLSCSPISGHRSVSWYQQTPGQGLQFLFEYFSETQRNKGNFPGRFSGRQFSNSRSEMNVSTLELGDSALYLCASSLGGGDTEAFFGQGTRLTVV.

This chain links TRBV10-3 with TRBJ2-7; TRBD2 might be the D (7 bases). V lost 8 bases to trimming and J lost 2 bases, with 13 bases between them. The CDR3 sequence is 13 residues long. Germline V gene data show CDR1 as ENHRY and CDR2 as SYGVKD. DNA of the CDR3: TGTGCCATCGGGGGGGGCGATACCTACGAGCAGTACTTC. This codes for CAIGGGDTYEQYF.

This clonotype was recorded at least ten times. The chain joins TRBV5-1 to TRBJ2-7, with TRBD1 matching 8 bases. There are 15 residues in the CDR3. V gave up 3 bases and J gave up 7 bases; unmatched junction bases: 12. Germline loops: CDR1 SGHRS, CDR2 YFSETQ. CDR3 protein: CASSWGQVSSWEQYF. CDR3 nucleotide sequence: TGCGCCAGCAGCTGGGGACAGGTGAGCTCGTGGGAGCAGTACTTC. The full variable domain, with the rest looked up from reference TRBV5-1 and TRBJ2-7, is KAGVTQTPRYLIKTRGQQVTLSCSPISGHRSVSWYQQTPGQGLQFLFEYFSETQRNKGNFPGRFSGRQFSNSRSEMNVSTLELGDSALYLCASSWGQVSSWEQYFGPGTRLTVT.

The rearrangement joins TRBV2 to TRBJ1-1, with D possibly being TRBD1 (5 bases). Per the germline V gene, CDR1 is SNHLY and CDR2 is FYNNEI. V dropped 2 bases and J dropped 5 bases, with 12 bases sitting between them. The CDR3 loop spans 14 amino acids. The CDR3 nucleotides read TGTGCCAGCAGTGAAAAGGCAGGGTGGACTGAAGCTTTCTTT. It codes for CASSEKAGWTEAFF.